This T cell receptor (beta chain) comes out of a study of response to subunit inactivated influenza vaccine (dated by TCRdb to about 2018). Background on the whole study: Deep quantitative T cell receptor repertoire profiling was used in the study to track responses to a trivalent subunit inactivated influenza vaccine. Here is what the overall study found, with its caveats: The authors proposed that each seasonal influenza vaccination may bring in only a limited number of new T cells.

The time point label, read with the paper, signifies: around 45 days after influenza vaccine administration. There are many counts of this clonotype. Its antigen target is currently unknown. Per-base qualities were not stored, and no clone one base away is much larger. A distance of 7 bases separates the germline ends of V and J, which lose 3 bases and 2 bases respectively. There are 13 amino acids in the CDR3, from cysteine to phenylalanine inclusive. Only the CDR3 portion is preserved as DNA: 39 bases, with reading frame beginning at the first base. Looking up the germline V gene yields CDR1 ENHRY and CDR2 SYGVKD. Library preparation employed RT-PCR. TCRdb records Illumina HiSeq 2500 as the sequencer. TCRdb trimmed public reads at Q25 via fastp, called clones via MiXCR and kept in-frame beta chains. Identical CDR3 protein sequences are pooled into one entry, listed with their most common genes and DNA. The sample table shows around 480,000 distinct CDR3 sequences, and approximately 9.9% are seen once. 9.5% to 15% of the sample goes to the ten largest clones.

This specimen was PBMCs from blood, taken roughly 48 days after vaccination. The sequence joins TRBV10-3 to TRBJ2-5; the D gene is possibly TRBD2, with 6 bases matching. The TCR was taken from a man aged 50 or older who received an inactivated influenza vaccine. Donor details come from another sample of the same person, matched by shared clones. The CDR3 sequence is CAISDGTQETQYF. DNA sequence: TGTGCCATCAGTGACGGGACTCAAGAGACCCAGTACTTC.